These 16 T cell receptor beta chains were all obtained from the same sample, sequenced in a study of blood T cell repertoires in COVID-19. The protocol was immunoSEQ multiplex PCR, while the TCRdb copy is restricted to in-frame clones and leaves out a portion. The sample has under 250,000 clones, 80% to 90% seen once; the top ten hold around 1.5%. Sequenced: peripheral blood. The source of these receptors is a man older than 75 with acute or convalescent COVID-19.

V is TRBV20-1 and J is TRBJ2-3; 8 nucleotides align to TRBD2. Germline assignment: CDR1 DFQATT and CDR2 SNEGSKA (reference sequence). CDR3 length: 11 residues. After removal of 5 bases from V and 12 bases from J, the junction contained 7 bases not matched to a gene. The CDR3: CSASLAAIQYF. The CDR3 nucleotides read TGCAGTGCTTCACTAGCGGCCATCCAGTATTTT.

V gene TRBV3-1 (or the pseudogene TRBV3-2) combines with J gene TRBJ1-4; unclear D gene. This CDR3 is built from 15 residues. In germline, CDR1 is LGHDT, CDR2 YNNKEL (reference sequence). The V gene lost 4 bases and the J gene lost 8 bases, with 17 bases spanning the gap. The CDR3 is CASSLRSGSEEKLFF. As DNA, the CDR3 is TGTGCCAGCAGCCTCCGGTCTGGTTCGGAGGAAAAACTGTTTTTT.

The V call is TRBV7-2, the J call TRBJ1-6; D unclear. The germline gives CDR1 SGHTA, CDR2 FQGNSA. CDR3 length equals 15 residues. Trimming stripped 5 bases from V and 0 bases from J, with 8 bases between. DNA of the CDR3: TGTGCCAGCAGCCCGGCGGGCTCCTATAATTCACCCCTCCACTTT. This gives the protein CASSPAGSYNSPLHF.

The rearrangement links TRBV28 to TRBJ1-5; a possible D gene is TRBD1 (6 bases). V dropped 6 bases and J dropped 8 bases, with 17 bases sitting between them. The CDR3 is 14 amino acids. Germline V CDR1 and CDR2: MDHEN, SYDVKM. CDR3 in amino acids: CASSTQGSGKPQHF. CDR3 nucleotide sequence: TGTGCCAGCAGCACCCAGGGGTCGGGAAAGCCCCAGCATTTT.

The chain joins TRBV3-1 (or the pseudogene TRBV3-2) to TRBJ2-5; 10 nucleotides agree with TRBD2. Unmatched junction bases numbered 7, after V lost 5 bases and J lost 4 bases. Germline V CDR1 and CDR2: LGHDT, YNNKEL (reference sequence). This CDR3 has 15 residues. The CDR3 sequence is CASSASGGARETQYF. CDR3 DNA: TGTGCCAGCAGCGCAAGCGGGGGGGCGCGAGAGACCCAGTACTTC.

The chain joins TRBV15 to TRBJ1-4; no firm D call. CDR3 size: 13 residues. Germline V CDR1 and CDR2: LNHNV, YYDKDF (reference sequence). Trimming took 1 base from V and 7 from J, leaving 7 bases between them. The CDR3 coding sequence is TGTGCCACCAGCAGAGGAGAGTCTGAAAAACTGTTTTTT. Protein product: CATSRGESEKLFF.

CDR3 coding DNA: TGTGCCAGCAGCCTAGGACAGGGTCTAACAATTAGGGAGACCCAGTACTTC. Residues: CASSLGQGLTIRETQYF. The rearrangement uses TRBV19 and TRBJ2-5; 8 positions match TRBD1. J lost 5 bases, V lost 9 bases, and 20 bases had no gene match. This CDR3 spans 17 amino acids. The germline gives CDR1 LNHDA, CDR2 SQIVND (reference sequence).

This sequence joins TRBV9 and TRBJ2-7, with TRBD1 as a possible D gene (6 bases). The CDR3 runs to 18 residues. V lost 0 bases and J lost 0, with 19 bases in between. The germline gives CDR1 SGDLS, CDR2 YYNGEE. CDR3 DNA sequence: TGTGCCAGCAGCGTAGGCCTCCTAGGGGGAATAAGCTCCTACGAGCAGTACTTC. It yields the protein CASSVGLLGGISSYEQYF.

The chain links TRBV19 to TRBJ2-2, with 8 bases that match TRBD1. V lost 1 base and J lost 6; bases outside the gene matches: 4. The CDR3 totals 15 residues. CDR1 is LNHDA, CDR2 SQIVND, per germline (reference sequence). CDR3 bases: TGTGCCAGTAGTATAGGGGGACAGGTCTCCGGGGAGCTGTTTTTT. This translates into CASSIGGQVSGELFF.

As DNA, the CDR3 is TGTGCCAGCAGTGCGGGACTCACAGATACGCAGTATTTT. Protein: CASSAGLTDTQYF. The V and J genes are TRBV7-2 and TRBJ2-3; weak D call: TRBD2 (6 bases). The CDR3 spans 13 residues. V gave up 6 bases and J gave up 2 bases, with 9 bases separating them. The germline V gene encodes CDR1 SGHTA and CDR2 FQGNSA.

The chain uses TRBV3-1 (or the pseudogene TRBV3-2) and TRBJ2-7; 8 bases match TRBD2. With V trimmed by 4 bases and J by 2 bases, 10 bases remained unmatched. CDR1 and CDR2 from the germline V gene are LGHDT and YNNKEL (reference sequence). The CDR3 contains 16 residues. The CDR3 DNA sequence: TGTGCCAGCAGCCCACTCCTTGGGCGGGGGGCCTACGAGCAGTACTTC. Translated, it gives CASSPLLGRGAYEQYF.

The V and J genes are TRBV11-2 and TRBJ2-1, with D unclear. CDR3 length: 15 amino acids. Germline CDR1 and CDR2: SGHAT and FQNNGV. The germline V and J ends were trimmed by 1 base and 0 bases, with 7 bases remaining between them. CDR3 loop: CASSLVLFSYNEQFF. As DNA, the CDR3 is TGTGCCAGCAGCTTAGTGCTATTCTCCTACAATGAGCAGTTCTTC.

The chain joins TRBV24-1 to TRBJ2-5; 7 bases line up with TRBD2. V dropped 9 bases and J dropped 2; count of bases not matched to a gene: 2. Germline values: CDR1 KGHDR, CDR2 SFDVKD. This CDR3 is 12 amino acids long. CDR3 DNA: TGTGCCACCGGGACTACGCAAGAGACCCAGTACTTC. It translates to CATGTTQETQYF.

The chain links TRBV25-1 to TRBJ1-4; D might be TRBD1 (6 bases). V lost 3 bases to trimming and J lost 8 bases, with 10 bases between them. The length of the CDR3 is 13 residues. Per germline, CDR1 MGHDK and CDR2 SYGVNS. DNA of the CDR3: TGTGCCAGCAGTGAGGGCCAGGGGGAAAAACTGTTTTTT. Amino acids: CASSEGQGEKLFF.

The genes are TRBV7-9 and TRBJ1-2; D remains ambiguous. Deletions cut 0 bases from V and 4 bases from J, with 9 bases between. Germline V gene sequence: CDR1 SEHNR, CDR2 FQNEAQ (reference sequence). This CDR3 is 14 amino acids long. CDR3 protein: CASSLADLIYGYTF. In DNA form, the CDR3 reads TGTGCCAGCAGCTTAGCAGATCTAATCTATGGCTACACCTTC. Together with reference TRBV7-9 and TRBJ1-2, the CDR3 gives the full variable domain: DTGVSQNPRHKITKRGQNVTFRCDPISEHNRLYWYRQTLGQGPEFLTYFQNEAQLEKSRLLSDRFSAERPKGSFSTLEIQRTEQGDSAMYLCASSLADLIYGYTFGSGTRLTVV.

The chain links TRBV19 to TRBJ2-5; 8 bases fit TRBD2. V shed 5 bases, J shed 5 bases, and the junction held 10 bases outside the gene matches. Germline assignment: CDR1 LNHDA and CDR2 SQIVND (reference sequence). The CDR3 length is 15 residues. The CDR3 bases are TGTGCCAGTAGTGGCCTCGCGGGGGGTGGGGAGACCCAGTACTTC. Encoded protein: CASSGLAGGGETQYF.